Given below is one T cell receptor (beta chain) in context. The antigen is unknown. Mouse gene names apply. The read ends 4 residues shy of where the CDR3 ends; the end is completed using the germline J gene. RNA, once extracted, was reverse transcribed into cDNA for use as the sequencing template. Some clones are missing from TCRdb's copy, which holds only in-frame ones; the method was immunoSEQ multiplex PCR. The sample contains roughly 260,000 clones, none occurring once; 0.9% to 1.5% lies in the top ten. The data stem from a study of CD8+ T cells in alopecia areata. Study background: Those receiving the skin were approximately 7-11-week-old female C3H/HeJ mice, whose grafts came from approximately 6-12-month-old C3H/HeJ donors with spontaneous alopecia.

The study, taken as a whole, reports: Lesional scalp, especially alopecia totalis/universalis, showed higher clonality than normal scalp. In patients, TCRs were shared less clearly than in mice, and HLA may possibly be involved. Normal skin's resident alphabeta T cells are sequenced alongside lesional scalp T cells.

Trimming pared 0 bases from V and 1 base from J, leaving 5 bases between. CDR1 and CDR2 (germline): LGHNA, YNLKQL (reference sequence). This CDR3 spans 14 amino acids. The authors sorted pooled cutaneous lymph node cells using CD4, CD8alpha, NKG2D, NKG2ACE and other markers. Sequencing used CD4+ T cells sorted from a lymph node. The TCR originated in a C3H/HeJ mouse with alopecia areata. Mouse MHC haplotype: H2-k. The chain combines TRBV5 with TRBJ2-5; D ambiguous. The sequenced CDR3 bases are TGTGCCAGCAGCCAAGATGGGTACCAAGAC. Its translation is CASSQDGYQD. The full CDR3 is CASSQDGYQDTQYF.